The next 5 T cell receptor beta chains were all read from a single sample in a study of OX40 agonist ivuxolimab in advanced cancers. Repertoires were generated with immunoSEQ multiplex PCR, while TCRdb's copy carries only in-frame clones and drops some. The repertoire holds about 45,000 clones, with just under 95% as singletons. Sequences were derived from CD4+ or CD8+ T cells sorted from blood, sampled in a trial of the OX40 agonist ivuxolimab. These receptors were obtained from an adult with an advanced solid tumor such as melanoma, head and neck, liver or kidney cancer.

The J gene is TRBJ2-1, the V gene TRBV29-1; D possibly corresponds to TRBD2 (6 bases). The CDR3 has 14 amino acids. Trimming took off 7 bases at V and 6 bases at J, with 19 bases between the two ends. CDR1 is SQVTM and CDR2 is ANQGSEA in the germline V gene. The CDR3 nucleotides read TGCAGCGCTGACCGGGACTGGGGGGTCAATGAGCAGTTCTTC. This codes for CSADRDWGVNEQFF.

The V call is TRBV11-3, the J call TRBJ2-7, with D tentatively TRBD2 (5 bases). Trimming took off 5 bases at V and 2 bases at J, with 13 bases between the two ends. This CDR3 is 14 amino acids long. The germline gives CDR1 SGHNT, CDR2 YENEEA. The CDR3 nucleotides are TGTGCCAGCAGCAAGAGCGGTTACGCCTACGAGCAGTACTTC. This gives the protein CASSKSGYAYEQYF.

The chain combines TRBV27 with TRBJ1-3, with 8 bases matching TRBD1. V dropped 5 bases and J dropped 2; count of bases not matched to a gene: 8. Per germline, CDR1 MNHEY and CDR2 SMNVEV (reference sequence). CDR3 size: 16 residues. The CDR3 loop is CASSPYTGGAGNTIYF. The CDR3 coding sequence is TGTGCCAGCAGTCCCTATACAGGGGGTGCTGGAAACACCATATATTTT.

The gene calls are TRBV9 and TRBJ2-3; 7 bases are shared with TRBD2. The CDR3 runs to 18 residues. Looked up from germline, CDR1 is SGDLS and CDR2 is YYNGEE. V lost 0 bases, J lost 4 bases, and 14 bases stayed unmatched. CDR3 DNA sequence: TGTGCCAGCAGCGTAGGCCCTTGGGAGGGGAGGGATGCAGATACGCAGTATTTT. As protein: CASSVGPWEGRDADTQYF.

The rearrangement links TRBV27 to TRBJ1-1; perhaps TRBD1 as D (6 bases). Germline-derived CDR1 and CDR2 are MNHEY and SMNVEV (reference sequence). V gave up 6 bases and J gave up 5 bases, with 22 bases separating them. This CDR3 is 16 amino acids long. CDR3 amino acids: CASSPPEWQGLTEAFF. The DNA for the CDR3 is TGTGCCAGCAGCCCACCCGAGTGGCAGGGGTTAACTGAAGCTTTCTTT.